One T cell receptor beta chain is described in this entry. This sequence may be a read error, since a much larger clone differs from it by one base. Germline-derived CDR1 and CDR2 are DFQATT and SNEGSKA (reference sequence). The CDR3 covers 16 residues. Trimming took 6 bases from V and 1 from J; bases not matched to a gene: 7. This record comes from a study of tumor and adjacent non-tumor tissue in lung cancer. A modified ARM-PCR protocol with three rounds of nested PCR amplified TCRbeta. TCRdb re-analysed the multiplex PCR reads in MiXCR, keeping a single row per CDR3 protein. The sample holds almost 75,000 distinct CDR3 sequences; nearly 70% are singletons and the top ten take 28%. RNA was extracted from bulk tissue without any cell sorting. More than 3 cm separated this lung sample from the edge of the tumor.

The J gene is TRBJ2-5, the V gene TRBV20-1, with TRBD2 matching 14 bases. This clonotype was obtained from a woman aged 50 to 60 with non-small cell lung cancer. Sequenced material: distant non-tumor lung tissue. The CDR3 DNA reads TGCAGTGCGAGGACTAGCGGGAGGAGTGTCCAAGAGACCCAGTACTTC. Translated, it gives CSARTSGRSVQETQYF.